Presented here are 32 T cell receptor beta chains from one specimen sequenced in a study of technical replicates of blood from several donors. The protocol was immunoSEQ multiplex PCR, while the TCRdb copy is restricted to in-frame clones and leaves out a portion. The data contain under 45,000 clones, roughly 96% of them singletons. Sequenced input: T cells isolated from PBMCs. These receptor sequences come from a human donor in good health.

The rearrangement uses TRBV9 and TRBJ2-1; TRBD1 matches at 11 bases. The CDR3 totals 17 residues. The V gene's germline CDR1 is SGDLS and CDR2 YYNGEE. V dropped 0 bases and J dropped 4; count of bases not matched to a gene: 6. This CDR3 reads CASSVGDRGNPYNEQFF. CDR3 DNA sequence: TGTGCCAGCAGCGTAGGGGACAGGGGGAATCCTTACAATGAGCAGTTCTTC.

V gene TRBV4-3 combines with J gene TRBJ1-3; no definite D call. Germline V CDR1 and CDR2: LGHNA, YSLEER. The germline V and J ends were trimmed by 3 bases and 3 bases, with 9 bases remaining between them. This CDR3 region has 14 residues. CDR3 region: CASSQATFGNTIYF. CDR3 DNA: TGCGCCAGCAGCCAGGCCACCTTTGGAAACACCATATATTTT.

This chain connects TRBV19 to TRBJ1-5; D not certain. Germline loops: CDR1 LNHDA, CDR2 SQIVND (reference sequence). Trimming pared 5 bases from V and 3 bases from J, leaving 11 bases between. The CDR3 consists of 14 residues. Here the CDR3 reads CASSVQATNQPQHF. CDR3 DNA sequence: TGTGCCAGTAGTGTCCAGGCCACCAATCAGCCCCAGCATTTT.

The chain joins TRBV7-9 to TRBJ2-7; weak D call: TRBD1 (5 bases). The V gene's germline CDR1 is SEHNR and CDR2 FQNEAQ (reference sequence). V was shortened by 0 bases and J by 5 bases, with 14 bases between the two germline ends. The CDR3 spans 15 residues. As DNA, the CDR3 is TGTGCCAGCAGCTTAGCCATGGGTCAGGGCCACGAGCAGTACTTC. The encoded protein is CASSLAMGQGHEQYF.

The chain links TRBV6-5 to TRBJ2-1; 7 bases are a match to TRBD2. The CDR3 totals 15 residues. The V and J ends lost 7 bases and 2 bases, in that order; junction bases with no gene match: 8. Germline loops: CDR1 MNHEY, CDR2 SVGAGI. The CDR3 protein is CASTYTGGTYNEQFF. In nucleotides, the CDR3 is TGTGCCAGCACCTATACCGGGGGGACCTACAATGAGCAGTTCTTC.

The chain carries TRBV9 and TRBJ2-5, with TRBD1 matching 9 bases. The germline CDR1 and CDR2 sequences are SGDLS and YYNGEE. V trimming: 4 bases; J trimming: 0 bases; junction bases outside the gene matches: 7. The CDR3 length is 16 residues. The chain's CDR3 is CASSLRDRVDQETQYF. The CDR3, as DNA: TGTGCCAGCAGCCTCCGGGACAGGGTGGACCAAGAGACCCAGTACTTC.

The chain combines TRBV27 with TRBJ2-7; TRBD1 agrees at 11 bases. The germline V gene has CDR1 MNHEY and CDR2 SMNVEV (reference sequence). This CDR3 region has 14 residues. With 8 bases clipped from V and 6 bases from J, the junction kept 9 bases outside the gene matches. CDR3 in amino acids: CASGPGTGGFEQYF. CDR3 DNA sequence: TGTGCCAGCGGACCCGGGACAGGGGGGTTCGAGCAGTACTTC.

The chain joins TRBV6-1 to TRBJ1-2; D is possibly TRBD1 (6 bases). The germline V gene encodes CDR1 MNHNS and CDR2 SASEGT. V lost 1 base to trimming and J lost 8 bases, with 11 bases between them. CDR3 length equals 13 residues. The CDR3 here is CASSEGQDRGYTF. The CDR3 nucleotides are TGTGCCAGCAGTGAAGGACAGGATCGGGGCTACACCTTC.

V gene TRBV27 combines with J gene TRBJ1-2, with TRBD1 matching over 9 bases. CDR1 and CDR2 from the germline V gene are MNHEY and SMNVEV (reference sequence). V lost 2 bases to trimming and J lost 6 bases; unmatched junction nucleotides: 10. The CDR3 contains 16 residues. CDR3 amino acids: CASSLQGGDRVDGYTF. CDR3 coding DNA: TGTGCCAGCAGTTTACAAGGGGGGGACAGGGTGGATGGCTACACCTTC.

This clone was detected once. V gene TRBV4-2 combines with J gene TRBJ2-7; D is perhaps TRBD2 (6 bases). Per the germline V gene, CDR1 is LGHNA and CDR2 is YNFKEQ. V was cut by 1 base and J by 3 bases, with 16 bases left in between. CDR3 length equals 16 residues. This chain's CDR3 is CASSQVRSGDGYEQYF. The CDR3 bases are TGTGCCAGCAGCCAAGTTCGCTCGGGGGATGGCTACGAGCAGTACTTC.

V and J are TRBV6-5 and TRBJ1-4; D not resolved. From germline, CDR1 is MNHEY and CDR2 SVGAGI. V gave up 5 bases and J gave up 0 bases, with 4 bases separating them. The CDR3 covers 13 residues. The CDR3 sequence is CASSTATNEKLFF. The CDR3 nucleotides read TGTGCCAGCAGTACTGCAACTAATGAAAAACTGTTTTTT.

This clone was seen a few times. V gene TRBV10-1 combines with J gene TRBJ1-1; D not certain. The V gene lost 4 bases and the J gene lost 2 bases, with 5 bases spanning the gap. CDR1 WNHNN and CDR2 SYGVQD come from the germline V gene (reference sequence). The length of the CDR3 is 12 residues. The CDR3 coding sequence is TGCGCCAGCAGTGGGCAAAACACTGAAGCTTTCTTT. Translating it yields CASSGQNTEAFF.

This chain connects TRBV7-9 to TRBJ1-5; D uncertain. There are 14 residues in the CDR3. V dropped 2 bases and J dropped 5 bases, with 10 bases sitting between them. Germline V gives CDR1 SEHNR, CDR2 FQNEAQ (reference sequence). CDR3 residues: CASSLTGWHQPQHF. In DNA, the CDR3 is TGTGCCAGCAGCTTAACGGGTTGGCATCAGCCCCAGCATTTT.

The V call is TRBV11-2, the J call TRBJ2-1; TRBD2 aligns across 13 bases. The CDR3 length is 15 residues. Germline V gene data show CDR1 as SGHAT and CDR2 as FQNNGV. Losses at the gene ends were 5 bases for V and 8 bases for J; bases not matched to a gene: 6. CDR3: CASSARTSGSYEQFF. CDR3 sequence (DNA): TGTGCCAGCAGCGCCAGGACTAGCGGGAGTTATGAGCAGTTCTTC.

The V and J genes are TRBV2 and TRBJ2-7, with 10 bases identical to TRBD1. The CDR3 is made up of 15 amino acids. Germline CDR1 and CDR2: SNHLY and FYNNEI. With 6 bases clipped from V and 0 bases from J, the junction kept 5 bases outside the gene matches. The CDR3 is CASRQGQGLSYEQYF. The CDR3 DNA is TGTGCCAGCAGACAGGGACAGGGGCTCTCCTACGAGCAGTACTTC.

The V gene is TRBV30, the J gene TRBJ1-1, with D hard to call. V shed 0 bases and J shed 5 bases, with 13 bases lying between them. This CDR3 comprises 14 residues. In germline, CDR1 is GTSNPN, CDR2 SVGIG (reference sequence). The CDR3 reads CAWSVDLAGTEAFF. CDR3 DNA sequence: TGTGCCTGGAGTGTAGATTTAGCGGGGACTGAAGCTTTCTTT.

This chain joins TRBV27 and TRBJ2-7; TRBD2 matches at 7 bases. J gave up 3 bases and V 6 bases, and 5 bases lay outside the gene matches. The CDR3 totals 13 residues. Germline lookup yields CDR1 MNHEY and CDR2 SMNVEV (reference sequence). The CDR3: CASSPASGYEQYF. CDR3 nucleotides: TGTGCCAGCAGCCCGGCTAGCGGCTACGAGCAGTACTTC.

This chain links TRBV2 with TRBJ2-7; possibly TRBD2 for D (6 bases). Trimming cost V 2 bases and J 9 bases, with 14 bases left between them. This CDR3 spans 13 amino acids. Germline lookup yields CDR1 SNHLY and CDR2 FYNNEI. CDR3 protein: CASSENGDSRQYF. The DNA for the CDR3 is TGTGCCAGCAGTGAAAATGGGGACTCAAGGCAGTACTTC.

V and J are TRBV2 and TRBJ2-5; D remains ambiguous. The CDR3 is made up of 14 amino acids. Germline CDR1 reads SNHLY; CDR2 reads FYNNEI. V was trimmed by 6 bases and J by 5 bases, leaving 16 bases between them. The chain's CDR3 is CASSSRAAGETQYF. The CDR3 DNA reads as TGTGCCAGCAGCTCCAGAGCAGCCGGGGAGACCCAGTACTTC.

The count of this clone is one. The gene calls are TRBV9 and TRBJ1-4; 7 nucleotides match TRBD1. Germline-derived CDR1 and CDR2 are SGDLS and YYNGEE. V dropped 3 bases and J dropped 4; count of bases not matched to a gene: 3. The CDR3 consists of 14 residues. CDR3 sequence reads: CASSGGQFNEKLFF. Here the CDR3 DNA reads TGTGCCAGCAGCGGGGGACAGTTTAATGAAAAACTGTTTTTT.

This rearrangement joins TRBV30 to TRBJ1-1, with D possibly matching TRBD1 (5 bases). The germline V gene has CDR1 GTSNPN and CDR2 SVGIG (reference sequence). The CDR3 consists of 11 residues. The V end was cut by 3 bases, the J end by 8 bases, with 10 bases between. The CDR3 protein is CAWSEQGEAFF. The CDR3 DNA reads as TGTGCCTGGAGCGAGCAGGGCGAAGCTTTCTTT. The full variable domain, with the rest looked up from reference TRBV30 and TRBJ1-1, is SQTIHQWPATLVQPVGSPLSLECTVEGTSNPNLYWYRQAAGRGLQLLFYSVGIGQISSEVPQNLSASRPQDRQFILSSKKLLLSDSGFYLCAWSEQGEAFFGQGTRLTVV.

The chain joins TRBV6-5 to TRBJ1-1; D is undetermined. Trimming took 2 bases from V and 7 from J, leaving 8 bases between them. The CDR3 extends over 12 amino acids. The germline V gene encodes CDR1 MNHEY and CDR2 SVGAGI. CDR3 in DNA: TGTGCCAGCAGTTACAGGGAGGGTGAAGCTTTCTTT. Its protein product is CASSYREGEAFF.

The gene calls are TRBV4-1 and TRBJ2-5; 8 bases agree with TRBD1. J was trimmed by 4 bases and V by 3 bases; bases with no gene match: 1. The V gene's germline CDR1 is MGHRA and CDR2 YSYEKL. The CDR3 extends over 13 amino acids. The CDR3: CASSHGQGETQYF. Written as DNA, the CDR3 is TGCGCCAGCAGCCACGGACAGGGAGAGACCCAGTACTTC.

The chain combines TRBV5-1 with TRBJ2-5; 7 bases align to TRBD2. The CDR3 is 15 residues long. Germline CDR1 reads SGHRS; CDR2 reads YFSETQ. J was trimmed by 9 bases and V by 0 bases; bases with no gene match: 11. CDR3 sequence reads: CASSLESSGTLAQYF. DNA of the CDR3: TGCGCCAGCAGCTTGGAGTCCAGCGGGACTTTGGCCCAGTACTTC.

V is TRBV6-5 and J is TRBJ2-7, with 8 bases aligning to TRBD1. Germline CDR1 is MNHEY and CDR2 is SVGAGI. CDR3 length: 15 residues. Losses at the gene ends were 4 bases for V and 3 bases for J; bases not matched to a gene: 8. In nucleotides, the CDR3 is TGTGCCAGCAGTTCCTTGACAGGGGCAATCTACGAGCAGTACTTC. It translates to CASSSLTGAIYEQYF.

The gene calls are TRBV30 and TRBJ2-7; 9 nucleotides line up with TRBD2. Germline trimming cut 2 bases from V and 5 bases from J; bases unmatched to any gene: 4. Germline CDR1 is GTSNPN and CDR2 is SVGIG (reference sequence). CDR3 size: 13 residues. CDR3: CAWSWASGDEQYF. Written as DNA, the CDR3 is TGTGCCTGGAGTTGGGCTAGCGGGGACGAGCAGTACTTC.

The chain couples TRBV4-2 to TRBJ1-2, with 7 nucleotides matching TRBD1. This CDR3 region has 17 residues. Per the germline V gene, CDR1 is LGHNA and CDR2 is YNFKEQ. Trimming cost V 2 bases and J 2 bases; bases outside gene matches: 11. CDR3 bases: TGTGCCAGCAGCCAACAAATAACGGGACAGATAAACTATGGCTACACCTTC. Its protein is CASSQQITGQINYGYTF.

This chain joins TRBV5-1 and TRBJ2-7, with 8 positions matching TRBD1. The CDR3 runs to 15 residues. V lost 0 bases to trimming and J lost 1 base; unmatched junction nucleotides: 3. Germline V gives CDR1 SGHRS, CDR2 YFSETQ. CDR3 sequence (DNA): TGCGCCAGCAGCTTGGGACAGGGGATATCCTACGAGCAGTACTTC. Residues: CASSLGQGISYEQYF.

The rearrangement links TRBV7-3 to TRBJ2-3; D gene ambiguous. Germline V gene lookup returns CDR1 SGHTA and CDR2 FQGTGA. The CDR3 is 16 residues long. The ends were cut back, 1 base at V and 4 bases at J, with 15 bases in the middle. The CDR3 reads CASSLMGQAISDTQYF. In DNA, the CDR3 is TGTGCCAGCAGCTTAATGGGCCAAGCTATTTCAGATACGCAGTATTTT.

CDR3 in amino acids: CASSYGTGGAGGYTF. The DNA for the CDR3 is TGTGCCAGCAGTTACGGGACAGGGGGCGCAGGGGGCTACACCTTC. The rearrangement joins TRBV6-5 to TRBJ1-2; TRBD1 matches 12 bases. CDR1 MNHEY and CDR2 SVGAGI come from the germline V gene. The CDR3 consists of 15 residues. V was pared by 2 bases and J by 8 bases, with 6 bases of the junction left unmatched.

The chain carries TRBV19 and TRBJ2-3; 7 positions agree with TRBD1. Germline CDR1 LNHDA, CDR2 SQIVND (reference sequence). This CDR3 has 15 residues. V trimming: 5 bases; J trimming: 2 bases; junction bases outside the gene matches: 7. This CDR3 reads CASSEQGQFTDTQYF. CDR3 sequence (DNA): TGTGCCAGTAGTGAACAGGGGCAATTCACAGATACGCAGTATTTT.

The chain links TRBV6-1 to TRBJ2-7, with D tentatively TRBD2 (5 bases). The V gene's germline CDR1 is MNHNS and CDR2 SASEGT. Trimming removed 6 bases at V and 3 bases at J, with 15 bases between. The CDR3 is made up of 14 amino acids. CDR3 region: CASSPTGSHYEQYF. CDR3 sequence (DNA): TGTGCCAGCAGCCCCACGGGGTCCCACTACGAGCAGTACTTC.